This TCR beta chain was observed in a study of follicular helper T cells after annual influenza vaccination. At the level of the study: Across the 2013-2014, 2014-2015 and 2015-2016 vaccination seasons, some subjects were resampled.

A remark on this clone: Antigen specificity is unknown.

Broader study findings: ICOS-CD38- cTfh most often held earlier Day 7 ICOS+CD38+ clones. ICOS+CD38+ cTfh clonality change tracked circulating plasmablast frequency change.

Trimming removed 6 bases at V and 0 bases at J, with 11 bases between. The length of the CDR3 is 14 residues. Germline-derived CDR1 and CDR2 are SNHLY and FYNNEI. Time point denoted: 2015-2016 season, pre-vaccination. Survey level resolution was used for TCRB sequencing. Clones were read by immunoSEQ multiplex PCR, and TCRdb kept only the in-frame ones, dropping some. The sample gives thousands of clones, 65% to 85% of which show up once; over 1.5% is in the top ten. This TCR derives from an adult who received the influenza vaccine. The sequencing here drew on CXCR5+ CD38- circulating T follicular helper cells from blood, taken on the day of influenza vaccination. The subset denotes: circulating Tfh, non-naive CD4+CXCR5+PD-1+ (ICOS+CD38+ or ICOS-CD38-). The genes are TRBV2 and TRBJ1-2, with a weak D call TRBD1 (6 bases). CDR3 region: CASSLTGSNYGYTF. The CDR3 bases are TGTGCCAGCAGCCTGACAGGATCTAACTATGGCTACACCTTC.